A single sample is the source of the 11 T cell receptor beta chains below, sequenced in a study of blood T cell repertoires in COVID-19. Generated by immunoSEQ multiplex PCR, the TCRdb table keeps only in-frame clones and is missing some. The sample records about 180,000 clones, 75% to 90% being singletons. The sample was peripheral blood. The receptor set was obtained from a human donor with active or convalescent COVID-19. The donor label of this sample is uncertain.

The chain uses TRBV6-5 and TRBJ1-6; D might be TRBD1 (5 bases). V was cut by 8 bases and J by 5 bases, with 16 bases left in between. Looked up from germline, CDR1 is MNHEY and CDR2 is SVGAGI. The CDR3 contains 15 residues. CDR3 loop: CASSRTGLNNSPLHF. The CDR3 DNA reads as TGTGCCAGCTCCCGTACGGGACTGAATAATTCACCCCTCCACTTT.

This clone was counted a single time. The V and J genes are TRBV5-4 and TRBJ1-4; the D gene is possibly TRBD1 (6 bases). Trimming stripped 3 bases from V and 7 bases from J, with 13 bases between. The CDR3 totals 14 residues. Looked up from germline, CDR1 is SGHNT and CDR2 is YYREEE (reference sequence). The chain's CDR3 is CASSSGGPGEKLFF. The CDR3 bases are TGTGCCAGCAGCTCCGGGGGGCCTGGTGAAAAACTGTTTTTT.

DNA of the CDR3: TGCGCCAGCCACCTTGAGGGACAAGAGACCCAGTACTTC. This sequence encodes CASHLEGQETQYF. The chain uses TRBV5-1 and TRBJ2-5, with D tentatively TRBD2 (5 bases). CDR3 length: 13 amino acids. The ends were cut back, 7 bases at V and 2 bases at J, with 12 bases in the middle. Germline V gene lookup returns CDR1 SGHRS and CDR2 YFSETQ.

The chain has TRBV2 and TRBJ2-5, with TRBD1 matching over 7 bases. Germline-derived CDR1 and CDR2 are SNHLY and FYNNEI. V shed 5 bases and J 2 bases; nucleotides not matched to a gene: 2. The CDR3 spans 13 residues. CDR3 sequence (DNA): TGTGCCAGCAGTTCGGGACAGCAAGAGACCCAGTACTTC. Amino acid sequence: CASSSGQQETQYF. The full variable domain, completed using reference TRBV2 and TRBJ2-5, is EPEVTQTPSHQVTQMGQEVILRCVPISNHLYFYWYRQILGQKVEFLVSFYNNEISEKSEIFDDQFSVERPDGSNFTLKIRSTKLEDSAMYFCASSSGQQETQYFGPGTRLLVL.

The chain carries TRBV7-6 and TRBJ2-5, with 9 bases aligning to TRBD2. Trimming removed 4 bases from V and 3 bases from J; junction bases left unmatched: 12. This CDR3 is built from 17 residues. CDR1 is SGHVS and CDR2 is FNYEAQ in the germline V gene. The CDR3 loop is CASSSPRAGGGKETQYF. The CDR3 nucleotides are TGTGCCAGCAGCTCTCCTCGAGCGGGAGGTGGGAAAGAGACCCAGTACTTC.

This clone has just a few counts. V is TRBV12-3 or TRBV12-4 and J is TRBJ1-2; D unclear. V was pared by 6 bases and J by 1 base, with 9 bases between. CDR3 length: 13 amino acids. The CDR3 loop is CASSSLFNYGYTF. Here the CDR3 DNA reads TGTGCCAGCAGCTCCCTCTTTAACTATGGCTACACCTTC.

The V and J genes are TRBV21-1 and TRBJ2-1; the D call in the table, TRBD2, was not verified against the DNA. TRBV21-1 is listed as a pseudogene. There are 15 residues in the CDR3. The CDR3 region has the DNA TGTGCCAGCAGCAAAGTGAACGGGAGAAGCAATGAGCAGTTCTTC. Translated: CASSKVNGRSNEQFF.

The chain employs TRBV19 and TRBJ2-2; no reliable D call. The length of the CDR3 is 14 residues. CDR1 is LNHDA, CDR2 SQIVND, per germline (reference sequence). The ends were cut back, 4 bases at V and 6 bases at J, with 12 bases in the middle. Here the CDR3 reads CASSTQDSSGELFF. In DNA, the CDR3 is TGTGCCAGTAGTACCCAAGACTCCTCCGGGGAGCTGTTTTTT.

This clone came up once. The genes are TRBV20-1 and TRBJ2-3; 13 bases align to TRBD2. CDR3 length equals 19 residues. V shed 3 bases and J 2 bases; nucleotides not matched to a gene: 14. Germline loops: CDR1 DFQATT, CDR2 SNEGSKA (reference sequence). CDR3 sequence reads: CSASPLRTSGSGTTDTQYF. In DNA, the CDR3 is TGCAGTGCTAGTCCGCTGCGGACTAGCGGGAGCGGAACCACAGATACGCAGTATTTT.

The chain links TRBV5-1 to TRBJ2-3; 14 bases are a match to TRBD2. The junction had 7 bases not matched to a gene; V was cut back by 2 bases and J by 2 bases. This CDR3 contains 18 residues. Germline CDR1 reads SGHRS; CDR2 reads YFSETQ. In nucleotides, the CDR3 is TGCGCCAGCAGCTTCCCCGGGACTAGCGGGGGAGTCACAGATACGCAGTATTTT. Encoded protein: CASSFPGTSGGVTDTQYF. The variable domain in full, completed from reference TRBV5-1 and TRBJ2-3, reads KAGVTQTPRYLIKTRGQQVTLSCSPISGHRSVSWYQQTPGQGLQFLFEYFSETQRNKGNFPGRFSGRQFSNSRSEMNVSTLELGDSALYLCASSFPGTSGGVTDTQYFGPGTRLTVL.

V is TRBV6-2 or TRBV6-3 and J is TRBJ2-7, with TRBD2 identical over 8 bases. The CDR3 totals 15 residues. Germline V CDR1 and CDR2: MNHEY, SVGEGT. V was clipped by 6 bases and J by 4 bases; unmatched bases: 11. CDR3 amino acids: CASSLPAGGPYEQYF. The CDR3 region has the DNA TGTGCCAGCAGCCTCCCGGCGGGGGGCCCTTACGAGCAGTACTTC.